This TCR beta chain was found in a study of T cells in Graves' hyperthyroidism and ophthalmopathy. Using RNA transcripts as the source, TCR beta CDR3 regions were amplified. Using the HTBI primer set, a first-round RT-PCR was run on the TCR CDR3. TCRdb ran MiXCR on the multiplex PCR reads and lists one entry per CDR3 protein. The sample records about 260,000 distinct CDR3 sequences, 25% to 30% being singletons. The trim removed 3 bases at V and 4 bases at J, leaving 4 bases unmatched. Germline lookup yields CDR1 KGHSH and CDR2 LQKENI. The CDR3 is 14 amino acids. This clonotype showed up many times. Patients were excluded because of uncontrolled infection, other autoimmune disease, pregnancy or lactation.

This receptor was taken from a middle-aged man with Graves' hyperthyroidism that later progressed to Graves' ophthalmopathy. This chain connects TRBV18 to TRBJ2-7; 9 bases align to TRBD1. Sequenced: blood. In DNA form, the CDR3 reads TGTGCCAGCTCACCTACAGGGGGCCCATACGAGCAGTACTTC. This encodes CASSPTGGPYEQYF.